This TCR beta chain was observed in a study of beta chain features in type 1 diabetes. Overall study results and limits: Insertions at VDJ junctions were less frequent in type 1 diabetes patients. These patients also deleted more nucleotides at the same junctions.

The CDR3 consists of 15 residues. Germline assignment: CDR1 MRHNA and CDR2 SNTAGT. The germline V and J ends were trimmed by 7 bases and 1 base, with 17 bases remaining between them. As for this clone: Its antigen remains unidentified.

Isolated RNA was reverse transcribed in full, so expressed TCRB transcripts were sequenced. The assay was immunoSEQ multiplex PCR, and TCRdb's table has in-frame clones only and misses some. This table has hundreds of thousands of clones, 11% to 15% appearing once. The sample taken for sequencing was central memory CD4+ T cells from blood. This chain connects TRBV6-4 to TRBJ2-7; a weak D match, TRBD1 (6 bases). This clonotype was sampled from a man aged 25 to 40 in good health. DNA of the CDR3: TGTGCCAGCATCTTCAGAGGGACACAGTCCTACGAGCAGTACTTC. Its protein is CASIFRGTQSYEQYF.